The source of this T cell receptor beta chain is a study of blood T cells in healthy people across ages. Trimming cost V 5 bases and J 4 bases; bases outside gene matches: 11. CDR1 and CDR2 from the germline V gene are SEHNR and FQNEAQ (reference sequence). The CDR3 extends over 16 amino acids. Regarding the study as a whole: CMV status of donors was not determined, possibly confounding expanded clonotype changes.

Primers used in a second PCR of roughly 6 to 12 cycles were a sample-barcoded 5' primer and a J-beta primer mix. Each of the cDNA molecules was tagged by a template-switch adaptor with 12 random nucleotides. One entry per CDR3 protein results from TCRdb running MiXCR on the 5' RACE reads. The sample has about 1.1 million distinct CDR3 sequences; around two fifths are singletons. Comment on this clonotype: Its specificity is not known.

Donors ranged from 6 to 90 years old and were healthy Caucasians in Russia. The total RNA that was extracted per sample amounted to at least 5 micrograms. This TCR was sampled from a man in his late teens or twenties in good health. Sample: blood. V usage is TRBV7-9 and J usage is TRBJ2-1; 7 bases line up with TRBD2. The CDR3 coding sequence is TGTGCCAGCAGCCCCCTGGCGGGGGATTCTTACAATGAGCAGTTCTTC. Protein sequence: CASSPLAGDSYNEQFF.